This TCR beta chain was sequenced in a study of cytomegalovirus exposure and HLA in healthy donors. The study, taken as a whole, reports: Some highly shared sequence variants likely arose as a pipeline artifact.

Details on this clone: No antigen is known for it.

PCR amplification relied on 60 Vbeta primers (plus 13 Jbeta primers). TCRdb's copy holds only in-frame clones and misses some; the assay was immunoSEQ multiplex PCR. The profile covers about 120,000 clones, with around 81% appearing a single time and more than 1% taken by the ten largest. Germline CDR1 GTSNPN, CDR2 SVGIG (reference sequence). The CDR3 is 13 residues long. Trimming cost V 8 bases and J 2 bases, with 10 bases left between them. The TCR was taken from a female donor in good health and CMV-seronegative. This chain uses TRBV30 with TRBJ2-6; perhaps TRBD1 as D (5 bases). Sequencing was done on a sample of PBMCs. The CDR3 nucleotides read TGTGCCGTCAGGGTTGCTGGGGCCAACGTCCTGACTTTC. Translation gives CAVRVAGANVLTF.